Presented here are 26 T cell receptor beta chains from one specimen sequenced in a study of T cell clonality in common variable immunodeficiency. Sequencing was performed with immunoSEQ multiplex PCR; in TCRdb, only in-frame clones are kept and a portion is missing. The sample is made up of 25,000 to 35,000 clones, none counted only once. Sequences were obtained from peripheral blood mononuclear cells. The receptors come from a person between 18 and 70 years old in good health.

Partial CDR3 DNA: TGTGCCAGCAGCTTAGCGCCAATTATAACAGTTTACGAC. This sequence encodes CASSLAPIITVYD. The complete CDR3 sequence is CASSLAPIITVYDYTF. The genes are TRBV7-6 and TRBJ1-2; D not resolved. The CDR3 extends 3 residues past the end of the read, so its final part is completed from the germline J gene. The CDR3 totals 16 residues. Per germline, CDR1 SGHVS and CDR2 FNYEAQ.

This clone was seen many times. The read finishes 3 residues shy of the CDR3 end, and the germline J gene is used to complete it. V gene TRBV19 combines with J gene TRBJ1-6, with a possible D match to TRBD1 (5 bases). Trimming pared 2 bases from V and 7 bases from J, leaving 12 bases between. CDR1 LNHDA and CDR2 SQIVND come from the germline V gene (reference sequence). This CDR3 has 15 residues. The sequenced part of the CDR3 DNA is TGTGCCAGTAGTATAAGGGGCTCTGACAATTCACCC. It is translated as CASSIRGSDNSP. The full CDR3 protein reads CASSIRGSDNSPLHF.

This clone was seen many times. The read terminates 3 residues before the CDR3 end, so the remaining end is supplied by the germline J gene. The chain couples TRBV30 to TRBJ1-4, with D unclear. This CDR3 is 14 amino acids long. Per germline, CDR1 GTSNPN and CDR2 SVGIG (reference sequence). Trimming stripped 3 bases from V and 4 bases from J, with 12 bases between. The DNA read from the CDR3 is TGTGCCTGGAGGGAGGCAGGAGTTAATGAAAAA. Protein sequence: CAWREAGVNEK. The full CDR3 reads CAWREAGVNEKLFF.

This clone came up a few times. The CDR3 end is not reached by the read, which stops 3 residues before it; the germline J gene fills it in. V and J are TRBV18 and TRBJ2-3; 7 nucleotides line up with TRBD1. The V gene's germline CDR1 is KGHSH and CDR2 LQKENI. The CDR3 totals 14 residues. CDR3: CASSHDRESQPQYF. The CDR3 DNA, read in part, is TGTGCCAGCTCCCACGACAGGGAATCACAGCCG.

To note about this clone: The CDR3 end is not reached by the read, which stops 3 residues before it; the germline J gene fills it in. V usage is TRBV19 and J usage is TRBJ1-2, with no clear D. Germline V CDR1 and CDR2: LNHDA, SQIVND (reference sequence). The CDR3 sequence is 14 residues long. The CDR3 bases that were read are TGTGCCAGTAGTCGGACTAGCGCCGAAGGTGAC. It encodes CASSRTSAEGD. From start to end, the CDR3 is CASSRTSAEGDYTF.

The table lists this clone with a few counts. CDR3 bases read: TGTGCCAGCAGCTTGGGGGGGAGCTACGAG. Residues: CASSLGGSYE. The CDR3 reads in full as CASSLGGSYEQYF. The gene calls are TRBV11-2 and TRBJ2-7; TRBD2 aligns across 7 bases. The sequence runs out 3 residues before the end of the CDR3; the remainder is reconstructed from the germline J gene. This CDR3 spans 13 amino acids. Germline lookup yields CDR1 SGHAT and CDR2 FQNNGV. Losses at the gene ends were 3 bases for V and 3 bases for J; bases not matched to a gene: 2.

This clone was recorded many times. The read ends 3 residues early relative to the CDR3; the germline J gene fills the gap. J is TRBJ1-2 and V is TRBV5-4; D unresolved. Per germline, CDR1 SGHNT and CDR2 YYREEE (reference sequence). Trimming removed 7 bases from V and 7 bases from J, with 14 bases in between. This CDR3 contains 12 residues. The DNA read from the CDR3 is TGTGCCAGCCTCGACGAGGGCGTTGGC. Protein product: CASLDEGVG. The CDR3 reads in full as CASLDEGVGYTF.

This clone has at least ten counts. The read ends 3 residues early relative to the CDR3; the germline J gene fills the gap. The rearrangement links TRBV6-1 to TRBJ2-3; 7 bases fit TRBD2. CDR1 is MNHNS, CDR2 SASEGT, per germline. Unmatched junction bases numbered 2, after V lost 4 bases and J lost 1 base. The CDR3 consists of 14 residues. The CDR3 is CASSGLAGTDTQYF. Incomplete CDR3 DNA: TGTGCCAGCAGTGGCCTAGCGGGCACAGATACG.

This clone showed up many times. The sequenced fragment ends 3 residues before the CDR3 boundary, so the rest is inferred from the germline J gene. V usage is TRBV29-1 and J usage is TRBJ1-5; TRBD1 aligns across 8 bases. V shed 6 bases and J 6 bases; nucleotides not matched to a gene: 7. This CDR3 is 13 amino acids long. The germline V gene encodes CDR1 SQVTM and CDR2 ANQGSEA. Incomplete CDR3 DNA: TGCAGCGTCGCTTCAGGGGGCTCTCAGCCC. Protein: CSVASGGSQP. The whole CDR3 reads CSVASGGSQPQHF.

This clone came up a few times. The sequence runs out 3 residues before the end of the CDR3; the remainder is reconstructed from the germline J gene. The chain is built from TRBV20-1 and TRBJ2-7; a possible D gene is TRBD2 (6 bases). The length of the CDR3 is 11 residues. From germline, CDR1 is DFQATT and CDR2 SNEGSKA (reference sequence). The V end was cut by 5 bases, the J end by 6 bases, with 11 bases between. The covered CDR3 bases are TGCAGTGCTCCGAGGGGAGGCGAG. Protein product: CSAPRGGE. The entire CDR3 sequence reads CSAPRGGEQYF.

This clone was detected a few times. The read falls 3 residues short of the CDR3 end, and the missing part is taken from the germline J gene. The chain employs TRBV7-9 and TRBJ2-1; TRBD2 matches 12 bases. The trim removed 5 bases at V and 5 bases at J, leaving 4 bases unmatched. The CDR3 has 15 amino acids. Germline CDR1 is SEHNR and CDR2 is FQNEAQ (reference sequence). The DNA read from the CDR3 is TGTGCCAGCAGCAGGGGACTAGCGGGTGACAATGAG. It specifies CASSRGLAGDNE. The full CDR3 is CASSRGLAGDNEQFF.

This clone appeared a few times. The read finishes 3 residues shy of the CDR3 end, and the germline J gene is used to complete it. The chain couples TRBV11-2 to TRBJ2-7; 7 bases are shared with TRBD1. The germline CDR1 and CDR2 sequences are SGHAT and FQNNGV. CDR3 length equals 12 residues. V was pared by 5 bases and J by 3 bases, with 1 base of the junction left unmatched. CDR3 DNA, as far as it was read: TGTGCCAGCAGCGGACAGGACTACGAG. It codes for CASSGQDYE. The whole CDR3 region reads CASSGQDYEQYF.

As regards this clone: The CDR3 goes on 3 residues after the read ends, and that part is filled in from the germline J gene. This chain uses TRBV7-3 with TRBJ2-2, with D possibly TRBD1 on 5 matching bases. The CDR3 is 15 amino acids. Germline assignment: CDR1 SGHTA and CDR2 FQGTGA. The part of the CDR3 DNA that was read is TGTGCCAGCAGCGGGGATGTCTCTGGGGCCAACGTG. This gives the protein CASSGDVSGANV. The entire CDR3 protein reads CASSGDVSGANVLFF.

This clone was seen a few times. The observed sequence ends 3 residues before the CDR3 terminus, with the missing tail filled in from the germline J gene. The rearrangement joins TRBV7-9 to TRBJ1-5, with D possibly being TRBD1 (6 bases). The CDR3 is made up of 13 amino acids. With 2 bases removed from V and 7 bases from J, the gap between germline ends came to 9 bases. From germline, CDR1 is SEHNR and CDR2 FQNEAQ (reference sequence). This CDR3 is CASSLNREQPQHF. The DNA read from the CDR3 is TGTGCCAGCAGCTTAAACAGGGAACAGCCC.

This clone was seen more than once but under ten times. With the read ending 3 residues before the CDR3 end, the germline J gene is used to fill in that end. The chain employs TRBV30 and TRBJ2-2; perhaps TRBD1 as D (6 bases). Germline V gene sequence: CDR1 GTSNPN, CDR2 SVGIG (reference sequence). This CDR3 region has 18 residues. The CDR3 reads CAWSRLAGELGTNEKLFF. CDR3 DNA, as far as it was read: TGTGCCTGGAGTCGCCTGGCAGGGGAACTGGGAACTAATGAAAAG.

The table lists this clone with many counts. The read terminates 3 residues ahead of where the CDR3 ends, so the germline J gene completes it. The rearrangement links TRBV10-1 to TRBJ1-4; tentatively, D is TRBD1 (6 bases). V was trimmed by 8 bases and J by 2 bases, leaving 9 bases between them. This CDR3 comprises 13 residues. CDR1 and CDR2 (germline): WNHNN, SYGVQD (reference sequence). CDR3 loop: CASSQGTNEKLFF. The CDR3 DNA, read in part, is TGCGCCAGCTCTCAGGGGACTAATGAAAAA.

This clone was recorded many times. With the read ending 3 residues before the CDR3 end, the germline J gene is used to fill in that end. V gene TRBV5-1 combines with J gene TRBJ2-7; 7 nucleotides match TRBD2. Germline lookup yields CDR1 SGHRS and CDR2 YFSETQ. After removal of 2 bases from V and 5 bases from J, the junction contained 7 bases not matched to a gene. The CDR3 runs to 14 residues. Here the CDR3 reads CASSFPSGGNEQYF. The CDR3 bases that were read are TGCGCCAGCAGCTTCCCTAGCGGAGGGAACGAG.

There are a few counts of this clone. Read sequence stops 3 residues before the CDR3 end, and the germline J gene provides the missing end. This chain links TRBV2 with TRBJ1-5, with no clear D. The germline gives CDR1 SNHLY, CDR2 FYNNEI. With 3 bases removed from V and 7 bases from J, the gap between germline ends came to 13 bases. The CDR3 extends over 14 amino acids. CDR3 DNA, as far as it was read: TGTGCCAGCAGTGACGTCAGTTTTAAGCAGCCC. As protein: CASSDVSFKQP. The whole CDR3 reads CASSDVSFKQPQHF.

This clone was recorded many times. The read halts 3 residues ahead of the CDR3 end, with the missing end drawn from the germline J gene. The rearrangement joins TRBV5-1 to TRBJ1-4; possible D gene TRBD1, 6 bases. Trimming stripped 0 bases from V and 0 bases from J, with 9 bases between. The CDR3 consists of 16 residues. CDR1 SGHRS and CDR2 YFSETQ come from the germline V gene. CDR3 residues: CASSLGGTTTNEKLFF. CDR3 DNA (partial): TGCGCCAGCAGCTTGGGTGGGACAACAACTAATGAAAAA.

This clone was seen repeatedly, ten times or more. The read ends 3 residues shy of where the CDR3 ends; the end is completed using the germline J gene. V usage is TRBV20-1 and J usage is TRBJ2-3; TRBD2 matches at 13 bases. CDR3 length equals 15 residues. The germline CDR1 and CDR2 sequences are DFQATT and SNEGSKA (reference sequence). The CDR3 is CSARDPGTSGDTQYF. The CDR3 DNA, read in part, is TGCAGTGCTAGAGATCCCGGGACTAGCGGGGACACG.

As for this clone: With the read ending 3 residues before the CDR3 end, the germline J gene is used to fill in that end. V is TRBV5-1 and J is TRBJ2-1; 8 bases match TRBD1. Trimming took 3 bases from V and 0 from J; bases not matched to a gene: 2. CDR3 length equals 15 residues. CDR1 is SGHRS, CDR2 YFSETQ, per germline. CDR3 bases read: TGCGCCAGCAGCTCTACAGGGGGCTCCTACAATGAG. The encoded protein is CASSSTGGSYNE. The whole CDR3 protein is CASSSTGGSYNEQFF.

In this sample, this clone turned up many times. The CDR3 is CSASGTLRGTQYF. The CDR3 DNA, read in part, is TGCAGCGCCTCCGGGACTCTCCGGGGTACG. The chain joins TRBV29-1 to TRBJ2-3; D might be TRBD2 (6 bases). The read stops 3 residues short of the end of the CDR3; the missing end is completed from the germline J gene. This CDR3 is 13 amino acids long. The V gene lost 7 bases and the J gene lost 8 bases, with 19 bases spanning the gap. Germline V gene sequence: CDR1 SQVTM, CDR2 ANQGSEA.

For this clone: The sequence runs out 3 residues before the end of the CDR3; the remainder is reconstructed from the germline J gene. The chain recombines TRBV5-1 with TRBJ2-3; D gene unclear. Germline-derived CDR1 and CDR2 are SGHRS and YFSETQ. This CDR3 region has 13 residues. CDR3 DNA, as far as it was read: TGCGCCAGCAGTCACGGTAGCAATCAGCCG. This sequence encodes CASSHGSNQP. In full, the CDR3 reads CASSHGSNQPQYF.

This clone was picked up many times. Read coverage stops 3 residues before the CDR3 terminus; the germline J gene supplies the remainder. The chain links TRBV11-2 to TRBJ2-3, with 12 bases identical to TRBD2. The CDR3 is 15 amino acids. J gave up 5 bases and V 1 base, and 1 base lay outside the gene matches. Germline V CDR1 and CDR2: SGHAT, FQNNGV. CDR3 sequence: CASSLGLAGVDTQYF. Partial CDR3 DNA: TGTGCCAGCAGCTTAGGACTAGCGGGAGTAGATACG.

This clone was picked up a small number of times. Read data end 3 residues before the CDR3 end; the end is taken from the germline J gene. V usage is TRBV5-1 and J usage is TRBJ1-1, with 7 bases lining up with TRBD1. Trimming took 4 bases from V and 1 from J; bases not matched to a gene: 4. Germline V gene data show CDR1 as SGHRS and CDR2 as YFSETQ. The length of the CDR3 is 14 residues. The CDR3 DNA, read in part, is TGCGCCAGCAGCCCGGGACAGCCGAACACTGAA. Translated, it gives CASSPGQPNTE. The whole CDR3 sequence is CASSPGQPNTEAFF.

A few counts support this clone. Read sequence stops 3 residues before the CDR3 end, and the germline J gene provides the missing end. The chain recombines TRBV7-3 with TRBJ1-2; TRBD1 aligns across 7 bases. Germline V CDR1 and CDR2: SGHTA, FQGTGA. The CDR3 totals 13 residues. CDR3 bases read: TGTGCCAGCAGCAACGAACAGGGGTACGAC. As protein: CASSNEQGYD. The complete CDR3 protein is CASSNEQGYDYTF.